This TCR beta chain came from a study of blood T cell repertoires in COVID-19. As for the study in general: Samples representing acute and convalescent COVID-19 were sourced from the United States, Italy and Spain. PBMCs, B-cell-depleted T cells, or T cells were the source of the cDNA or gDNA that made up the material.

CDR3 size: 15 residues. Per germline, CDR1 LGHNA and CDR2 YSLEER. The trim removed 1 base at V and 3 bases at J, leaving 2 bases unmatched. This clone was picked up one time. Source study methods: Amplifying reference gene primers gave estimates of nucleated cell counts. This table comes from immunoSEQ multiplex PCR, and its TCRdb copy is limited to in-frame clones, with some not included. Clone size and V and J calls were adopted from that table, with D and trimming inferred from the DNA. The data contain under 200,000 clones, 88% of them singletons. The specimen sequenced was peripheral blood. The clonotype originates from a man in his forties or fifties who had recovered from COVID-19. The V gene is TRBV4-3, the J gene TRBJ2-3; 9 bases fit TRBD2. CDR3 loop: CASSQGLAETDTQYF. The CDR3 DNA is TGCGCCAGCAGCCAAGGACTAGCGGAAACAGATACGCAGTATTTT.